Listed here are 20 T cell receptor beta chains from one sample, sequenced in a study of Tregs in tolerant kidney transplant recipients. Sequencing was performed with immunoSEQ multiplex PCR; in TCRdb, only in-frame clones are kept and a portion is missing. The sample has about 110,000 clones, around 89% seen once. This specimen consisted of CD4+ T cells from blood, obtained before the transplant. Source of these receptors: a human donor who received a combined kidney and bone marrow transplant.

The chain recombines TRBV5-1 with TRBJ1-3; 8 nucleotides align to TRBD1. Germline trimming cut 4 bases from V and 5 bases from J; bases unmatched to any gene: 8. The CDR3 is made up of 15 amino acids. Germline CDR1 is SGHRS and CDR2 is YFSETQ. CDR3: CASSIDQGARNTIYF. Here the CDR3 DNA reads TGCGCCAGCAGCATTGACCAGGGGGCTCGAAACACCATATATTTT. Looking up the rest from reference TRBV5-1 and TRBJ1-3 gives the full variable domain: KAGVTQTPRYLIKTRGQQVTLSCSPISGHRSVSWYQQTPGQGLQFLFEYFSETQRNKGNFPGRFSGRQFSNSRSEMNVSTLELGDSALYLCASSIDQGARNTIYFGEGSWLTVV.

J is TRBJ1-3 and V is TRBV5-1; maybe TRBD1 (6 bases). The germline V gene encodes CDR1 SGHRS and CDR2 YFSETQ. Trimming left V 7 bases short and J 2 bases short, with 10 bases between. The CDR3 is 13 amino acids. The DNA for the CDR3 is TGCGCCAGCGCTAGGACAGCTGGAAACACCATATATTTT. Translated, it gives CASARTAGNTIYF.

The chain uses TRBV9 and TRBJ2-5; TRBD2 aligns across 14 bases. Trimming removed 3 bases from V and 4 bases from J; junction bases left unmatched: 2. The germline CDR1 and CDR2 sequences are SGDLS and YYNGEE. The CDR3 length is 15 residues. CDR3 protein: CASSATSGRGETQYF. Here the CDR3 DNA reads TGTGCCAGCAGCGCGACTAGCGGGAGGGGAGAGACCCAGTACTTC.

In its sample, this clone was seen a few times. This chain uses TRBV27 with TRBJ1-2; TRBD1 matches 7 bases. Germline V gives CDR1 MNHEY, CDR2 SMNVEV (reference sequence). Trimming took 0 bases from V and 8 from J; bases not matched to a gene: 3. CDR3 length: 13 amino acids. The CDR3 region has the DNA TGTGCCAGCAGTTTATCTGCAGGGGGAGGCTACACCTTC. This gives the protein CASSLSAGGGYTF.

Here the CDR3 DNA reads TGTGCCAGCAGTACAGGGACAGGGAGCACTGAAGCTTTCTTT. It is translated as CASSTGTGSTEAFF. V gene TRBV6-5 combines with J gene TRBJ1-1, with TRBD1 matching 9 bases. The CDR3 spans 14 residues. In germline, CDR1 is MNHEY, CDR2 SVGAGI. V dropped 5 bases and J dropped 4; count of bases not matched to a gene: 5.

The rearrangement joins TRBV7-8 to TRBJ2-5, with 8 bases fitting TRBD2. CDR1 and CDR2 from the germline V gene are SGHVS and FQNEAQ. V lost 1 base to trimming and J lost 3 bases; unmatched junction nucleotides: 16. This CDR3 has 19 residues. CDR3 loop: CASSLGASAGGGTKETQYF. In DNA form, the CDR3 reads TGTGCCAGCAGCTTAGGGGCCTCGGCTGGCGGGGGGACTAAAGAGACCCAGTACTTC. Full variable domain (missing parts from reference TRBV7-8 and TRBJ2-5): GAGVSQSPRYKVAKRGQDVALRCDPISGHVSLFWYQQALGQGPEFLTYFQNEAQLDKSGLPSDRFFAERPEGSVSTLKIQRTQQEDSAVYLCASSLGASAGGGTKETQYFGPGTRLLVL.

The chain uses TRBV28 and TRBJ2-1; D unresolved. The V end lost 1 base, the J end lost 6 bases, and 7 bases lay between the germline ends. The CDR3 extends over 13 amino acids. From germline, CDR1 is MDHEN and CDR2 SYDVKM. The CDR3 region is CASSLYTPNEQFF. Written as DNA, the CDR3 is TGTGCCAGCAGTTTATACACCCCCAATGAGCAGTTCTTC.

This clone has more than one count but fewer than ten. The chain links TRBV7-2 to TRBJ1-2, with D tentatively TRBD1 (5 bases). This CDR3 comprises 14 residues. Germline V gene sequence: CDR1 SGHTA, CDR2 FQGNSA. The V and J ends lost 5 bases and 4 bases respectively, with 14 bases between them. DNA of the CDR3: TGTGCCAGCAGCCAACGGGGGGTTGTCTATGGCTACACCTTC. Amino acids: CASSQRGVVYGYTF.

A single count supports this clone. This chain joins TRBV11-2 and TRBJ2-2; D is uncertain. The V and J ends lost 7 bases and 0 bases respectively, with 12 bases between them. Germline assignment: CDR1 SGHAT and CDR2 FQNNGV. The CDR3 has 15 amino acids. The CDR3 reads CASTLRRPNTGELFF. The CDR3 coding sequence is TGTGCCAGCACCCTGAGGAGACCGAACACCGGGGAGCTGTTTTTT.

This clone was observed a handful of times. This chain links TRBV21-1 with TRBJ1-2. TRBV21-1 is tagged as a pseudogene. CDR3 length: 15 amino acids. CDR3 sequence reads: CASSKAGGAAYGYTF. The CDR3 DNA is TGTGCCAGCAGCAAAGCTGGGGGGGCGGCCTATGGCTACACCTTC.

The V call is TRBV2, the J call TRBJ2-3; maybe TRBD2 (5 bases). V was pared by 6 bases and J by 14 bases, with 18 bases between. The CDR3 covers 12 residues. In germline, CDR1 is SNHLY, CDR2 FYNNEI. CDR3 loop: CASRSIYGDRYF. The CDR3 bases are TGTGCCAGCAGATCTATCTACGGGGATCGGTATTTT.

DNA for the CDR3: TGCGCCAGCAGTGGGCAGCTAGCTAGCACAGATACGCAGTATTTT. Protein product: CASSGQLASTDTQYF. The gene calls are TRBV10-2 and TRBJ2-3; TRBD2 is a possible D gene (5 bases). The CDR3 contains 15 residues. V lost 4 bases, J lost 0 bases, and 11 bases lay in between. Per germline, CDR1 WSHSY and CDR2 SAAADI.

V is TRBV21-1 and J is TRBJ2-5; no check of the table's D call, TRBD1, against the DNA was made. TRBV21-1 is a pseudogene. The CDR3 runs to 17 residues. DNA for the CDR3: TGTGCCATCACCAACGAAGGGGGACATCAAATTATTGGGACCCAGTACTTC. Translated, it gives CAITNEGGHQIIGTQYF.

This clone has only a few counts. This chain connects TRBV27 to TRBJ1-5, with D tentatively TRBD1 (6 bases). V lost 10 bases to trimming and J lost 4 bases, with 11 bases between them. The CDR3 runs 12 residues. CDR1 is MNHEY, CDR2 SMNVEV, per germline (reference sequence). The CDR3 sequence: CATRGPNQPQHF. For the CDR3, the DNA is TGTGCCACCAGGGGCCCTAATCAGCCCCAGCATTTT.

The J gene is TRBJ2-7, the V gene TRBV15; 9 bases match TRBD1. This CDR3 contains 18 residues. Per the germline V gene, CDR1 is LNHNV and CDR2 is YYDKDF (reference sequence). With 3 bases clipped from V and 3 bases from J, the junction kept 15 bases outside the gene matches. The CDR3 coding sequence is TGTGCCACCAGCAGTACGCCAAGCTCCGGGACAGGGTTCTACGAGCAGTACTTC. Translation: CATSSTPSSGTGFYEQYF.

V usage is TRBV6-6 and J usage is TRBJ2-7; 8 bases map to TRBD2. CDR1 is MNHNY, CDR2 SVGAGI, per germline (reference sequence). The CDR3 has 15 residues. After removal of 5 bases from V and 4 bases from J, the junction contained 10 bases not matched to a gene. CDR3 in amino acids: CASSIAGTRGYEQYF. CDR3 in DNA: TGTGCCAGCAGTATCGCCGGGACTAGGGGGTACGAGCAGTACTTC.

The chain is built from TRBV27 and TRBJ2-4; possible D gene TRBD1, 6 bases. The CDR3 spans 16 residues. Trimming removed 3 bases at V and 0 bases at J, with 12 bases between. Germline CDR1 is MNHEY and CDR2 is SMNVEV (reference sequence). The CDR3 DNA sequence: TGTGCCAGCAGTTTCGACAGGTCTCTAGCCAAAAACATTCAGTACTTC. Protein sequence: CASSFDRSLAKNIQYF.

The gene calls are TRBV11-2 and TRBJ2-7; maybe TRBD1 (6 bases). Germline V CDR1 and CDR2: SGHAT, FQNNGV. V lost 0 bases to trimming and J lost 3 bases, with 18 bases between them. The CDR3 runs to 17 residues. CDR3 residues: CASSLDRRSGTRYEQYF. CDR3 DNA: TGTGCCAGCAGCTTAGATCGAAGGTCAGGGACACGCTACGAGCAGTACTTC.

The chain combines TRBV18 with TRBJ1-3, with TRBD1 matching 7 bases. Germline lookup yields CDR1 KGHSH and CDR2 LQKENI. V was pared by 1 base and J by 0 bases, with 12 bases of the junction left unmatched. The CDR3 is made up of 19 amino acids. The CDR3 DNA reads TGTGCCAGCTCACCACAGCGAATACAGGGGTACAGCTCTGGAAACACCATATATTTT. Protein product: CASSPQRIQGYSSGNTIYF.

The chain uses TRBV9 and TRBJ1-1; D might be TRBD1 (5 bases). Germline V gene data show CDR1 as SGDLS and CDR2 as YYNGEE. The CDR3 is 14 amino acids. V was cut by 4 bases and J by 4 bases, with 14 bases left in between. As DNA, the CDR3 is TGTGCCAGCAGCCCTTCAGGGTGGGGCACTGAAGCTTTCTTT. Translation: CASSPSGWGTEAFF.